These 13 T cell receptor beta chains share one sample of origin, sequenced in a study of T cell changes during pregnancy in multiple sclerosis. Method: immunoSEQ multiplex PCR; TCRdb's copy keeps in-frame clones and lacks some. Among over 60,000 clones listed, 90% to 95% were seen once. The sample consisted of CD4+ T cells from peripheral blood mononuclear cells, taken in the third trimester of pregnancy. These receptors all come from a female donor in good health, enrolled as a control in a pregnancy study.

The chain is built from TRBV2 and TRBJ2-2; 9 bases align to TRBD1. V lost 1 base, J lost 7 bases, and 7 bases stayed unmatched. The germline V gene encodes CDR1 SNHLY and CDR2 FYNNEI. This CDR3 comprises 16 residues. The DNA for the CDR3 is TGTGCCAGCAGTGAAGTGGCACAGGGGGCGAACGGGGAGCTGTTTTTT. It codes for CASSEVAQGANGELFF.

This sequence joins TRBV9 and TRBJ2-3; 8 nucleotides match TRBD2. Germline lookup yields CDR1 SGDLS and CDR2 YYNGEE. J was trimmed by 7 bases and V by 0 bases; bases with no gene match: 7. The length of the CDR3 is 15 residues. The CDR3 spells CASSVEAGGGYTQYF. CDR3 in DNA: TGTGCCAGCAGCGTAGAGGCGGGGGGCGGATATACGCAGTATTTT.

The V gene is TRBV15, the J gene TRBJ1-2; D gene ambiguous. Trimming pared 3 bases from V and 5 bases from J, leaving 7 bases between. The CDR3 sequence is 12 residues long. Germline CDR1 is LNHNV and CDR2 is YYDKDF (reference sequence). CDR3 sequence reads: CATSSTKYGYTF. CDR3 in DNA: TGTGCCACCAGCAGTACAAAATATGGCTACACCTTC.

The chain employs TRBV20-1 and TRBJ2-1, with D perhaps TRBD1 (5 bases). CDR1 DFQATT and CDR2 SNEGSKA come from the germline V gene (reference sequence). V was pared by 7 bases and J by 9 bases, with 13 bases between. This CDR3 is 11 amino acids long. CDR3 DNA sequence: TGCAGTGTTGTACTAAGGGGTGAGCAGTTCTTC. As protein: CSVVLRGEQFF.

This chain uses TRBV7-9 with TRBJ1-3; D is ambiguous. V was clipped by 5 bases and J by 0 bases, with 14 bases between them. The CDR3 is 16 residues long. CDR1 and CDR2 from the germline V gene are SEHNR and FQNEAQ (reference sequence). The CDR3 reads CASSPKGGSSGNTIYF. The CDR3 DNA follows: TGTGCCAGCAGCCCCAAGGGCGGGAGCTCTGGAAACACCATATATTTT.

The CDR3 region has the DNA TGTGCCAGCAGTGATAACAGGGGCTATGGCTACACCTTC. Protein sequence: CASSDNRGYGYTF. V gene TRBV2 combines with J gene TRBJ1-2; 7 nucleotides line up with TRBD1. Losses at the gene ends were 3 bases for V and 4 bases for J; bases not matched to a gene: 2. The CDR3 covers 13 residues. Germline V gene sequence: CDR1 SNHLY, CDR2 FYNNEI.

The V and J genes are TRBV5-5 and TRBJ2-7; maybe TRBD1 (5 bases). Germline assignment: CDR1 SGHKS and CDR2 YYEKEE (reference sequence). The ends were cut back, 0 bases at V and 3 bases at J, with 13 bases in the middle. The CDR3 contains 15 residues. For the CDR3, the DNA is TGTGCCAGCAGCTTGGTGGTTTTAAGGGGCTACGAGCAGTACTTC. Residues: CASSLVVLRGYEQYF.

The chain couples TRBV9 to TRBJ1-2; D is unclear. The CDR3 is made up of 15 amino acids. With 0 bases removed from V and 4 bases from J, the gap between germline ends came to 13 bases. Germline CDR1 SGDLS, CDR2 YYNGEE. Here the CDR3 DNA reads TGTGCCAGCAGCGTAGATTTGGCGGCCGGCTATGGCTACACCTTC. Translated, it gives CASSVDLAAGYGYTF.

The chain recombines TRBV15 with TRBJ2-7, with TRBD1 identical over 11 bases. The CDR3 has 15 amino acids. Germline values: CDR1 LNHNV, CDR2 YYDKDF (reference sequence). V was pared by 5 bases and J by 0 bases, with 3 bases of the junction left unmatched. The CDR3 bases are TGTGCCACCAGCCGCGGGACAGGGGGCTCCTACGAGCAGTACTTC. Protein: CATSRGTGGSYEQYF.

The chain is built from TRBV19 and TRBJ1-4, with D possibly TRBD1 on 6 matching bases. The V end was cut by 9 bases, the J end by 0 bases, with 11 bases between. The CDR3 sequence is 14 residues long. CDR1 LNHDA and CDR2 SQIVND come from the germline V gene (reference sequence). The CDR3 here is CASTTGATNEKLFF. CDR3 in DNA: TGTGCCAGCACGACAGGAGCAACTAATGAAAAACTGTTTTTT.

This clone was recorded only once. The J gene is TRBJ2-3, the V gene TRBV7-2, with 12 bases matching TRBD2. In germline, CDR1 is SGHTA, CDR2 FQGNSA. V gave up 5 bases and J gave up 1 base; unmatched junction bases: 4. This CDR3 contains 16 residues. CDR3 region: CASSKLAGGGTDTQYF. The CDR3, as DNA: TGTGCCAGCAGCAAACTAGCGGGGGGTGGCACAGATACGCAGTATTTT.

The CDR3 bases are TGTGCCAGCAGCTTAGCGAGGTTTTTCAGTAACGCTGATTCTGGAAACACCATATATTTT. Its protein is CASSLARFFSNADSGNTIYF. This chain links TRBV7-8 with TRBJ1-3; D is uncertain. Trimming took off 0 bases at V and 1 base at J, with 22 bases between the two ends. Germline V lookup: CDR1 SGHVS, CDR2 FQNEAQ. The CDR3 sequence is 20 residues long.

The chain carries TRBV4-3 and TRBJ2-1, with 11 bases matching TRBD1. With V trimmed by 3 bases and J by 3 bases, 7 bases remained unmatched. Germline V gene sequence: CDR1 LGHNA, CDR2 YSLEER. The CDR3 loop spans 17 amino acids. For the CDR3, the DNA is TGCGCCAGCAGCCATGGCCCCGGGACAGGGGGCTACAATGAGCAGTTCTTC. Residues: CASSHGPGTGGYNEQFF.